The 24 T cell receptor beta chains below come from one sample, sequenced in a study of control samples from healthy donors and cancer patients. Repertoires were generated with immunoSEQ multiplex PCR, while TCRdb's copy carries only in-frame clones and drops some. The sample lists fewer than 200,000 clones, nearly 96% occurring once. The sequencing sample was made of blood. Receptors were obtained from a woman aged 25 to 45 in good health.

This rearrangement joins TRBV19 to TRBJ1-1, with D maybe TRBD1 (6 bases). Looked up from germline, CDR1 is LNHDA and CDR2 is SQIVND (reference sequence). This CDR3 comprises 15 residues. Trimming shortened V by 1 base and J by 4 bases, and 13 bases separated the two germline ends. The CDR3 here is CASSIGGAGGTEAFF. The CDR3 DNA sequence: TGTGCCAGTAGTATAGGGGGGGCTGGTGGCACTGAAGCTTTCTTT.

J is TRBJ1-1 and V is TRBV29-1; TRBD1 agrees at 7 bases. This CDR3 has 11 amino acids. Germline loops: CDR1 SQVTM, CDR2 ANQGSEA. Losses at the gene ends were 6 bases for V and 7 bases for J; bases not matched to a gene: 5. In DNA, the CDR3 is TGCAGCGTGCAACAGGGGTTTGAAGCTTTCTTT. Residues: CSVQQGFEAFF.

The rearrangement uses TRBV11-2 and TRBJ2-7; no definite D call. The CDR3 runs 14 residues. V gave up 1 base and J gave up 6 bases, with 13 bases separating them. Germline CDR1 SGHAT, CDR2 FQNNGV. CDR3 coding DNA: TGTGCCAGCAGCTTAGCTCAGGCTCCCTCCGAGCAGTACTTC. Translating it yields CASSLAQAPSEQYF.

V usage is TRBV28 and J usage is TRBJ2-1; D remains unclear. The CDR3 runs 13 residues. The V and J ends lost 2 bases and 8 bases respectively, with 10 bases between them. Germline V gives CDR1 MDHEN, CDR2 SYDVKM. CDR3 in amino acids: CASSLIGSYEQFF. In nucleotides, the CDR3 is TGTGCCAGCAGTTTAATCGGTAGTTATGAGCAGTTCTTC. Drawing the rest from reference TRBV28 and TRBJ2-1, the complete variable domain is DVKVTQSSRYLVKRTGEKVFLECVQDMDHENMFWYRQDPGLGLRLIYFSYDVKMKEKGDIPEGYSVSREKKERFSLILESASTNQTSMYLCASSLIGSYEQFFGPGTRLTVL.

This chain links TRBV3-1 (or the pseudogene TRBV3-2) with TRBJ2-1; D is unclear. This CDR3 region has 12 residues. V lost 5 bases and J lost 4, with 6 bases in between. Germline CDR1 is LGHDT and CDR2 is YNNKEL (reference sequence). The CDR3 loop reads CASSFRYNEQFF. The CDR3 DNA reads as TGTGCCAGCAGCTTCCGTTACAATGAGCAGTTCTTC.

This chain joins TRBV5-1 and TRBJ1-3, with D possibly being TRBD1 (6 bases). The germline V and J ends were trimmed by 1 base and 0 bases, with 8 bases remaining between them. This CDR3 comprises 15 residues. Germline V gives CDR1 SGHRS, CDR2 YFSETQ. The DNA of the CDR3 is TGCGCCAGCAGCTTGACGACAGGCTCTGGAAACACCATATATTTT. It is translated as CASSLTTGSGNTIYF.

This chain links TRBV30 with TRBJ1-2; D uncertain. Germline CDR1 GTSNPN, CDR2 SVGIG (reference sequence). The CDR3 extends over 14 amino acids. V lost 3 bases, J lost 1 base, and 12 bases lay in between. CDR3 amino acids: CAWRLGPVNYGYTF. In DNA, the CDR3 is TGTGCCTGGAGACTAGGACCAGTTAACTATGGCTACACCTTC.

V usage is TRBV7-3 and J usage is TRBJ2-7, with 7 bases identical to TRBD2. Per germline, CDR1 SGHTA and CDR2 FQGTGA. V was pared by 3 bases and J by 4 bases, with 9 bases of the junction left unmatched. The CDR3 loop spans 15 amino acids. DNA for the CDR3: TGTGCCAGCAGCTTCTTTGGCGGGAGTGGATACGAGCAGTACTTC. This sequence encodes CASSFFGGSGYEQYF. Full variable domain (outside the CDR3, taken from reference TRBV7-3 and TRBJ2-7): GAGVSQTPSNKVTEKGKYVELRCDPISGHTALYWYRQSLGQGPEFLIYFQGTGAADDSGLPNDRFFAVRPEGSVSTLKIQRTERGDSAVYLCASSFFGGSGYEQYFGPGTRLTVT.

V gene TRBV3-1 (or the pseudogene TRBV3-2) combines with J gene TRBJ2-3, with 8 positions matching TRBD2. Trimming took 4 bases from V and 4 from J; bases not matched to a gene: 13. The V gene's germline CDR1 is LGHDT and CDR2 YNNKEL (reference sequence). The CDR3 is 17 residues long. The CDR3 nucleotides read TGTGCCAGCAGCCCGGGACTAGGCAGGGCAGAGGCAGATACGCAGTATTTT. It encodes CASSPGLGRAEADTQYF.

V and J are TRBV11-2 and TRBJ2-5; D might be TRBD1 (6 bases). This CDR3 is 14 amino acids long. CDR1 SGHAT and CDR2 FQNNGV come from the germline V gene. V gave up 1 base and J gave up 5 bases, with 11 bases separating them. The CDR3 reads CASSLARGLETQYF. The CDR3 DNA reads as TGTGCCAGCAGCTTAGCCAGGGGCTTGGAGACCCAGTACTTC.

V gene TRBV27 combines with J gene TRBJ1-1, with D tentatively TRBD1 (6 bases). CDR1 and CDR2 (germline): MNHEY, SMNVEV (reference sequence). This CDR3 has 15 residues. Deletions cut 8 bases from V and 1 base from J, with 17 bases between. The CDR3 is CASQPWGAENTEAFF. DNA of the CDR3: TGTGCCAGCCAGCCATGGGGGGCCGAGAACACTGAAGCTTTCTTT.

V and J are TRBV28 and TRBJ1-2; 9 nucleotides agree with TRBD1. This CDR3 region has 11 residues. V was pared by 11 bases and J by 2 bases, with 0 bases of the junction left unmatched. Germline-derived CDR1 and CDR2 are MDHEN and SYDVKM. Here the CDR3 reads CAGQGNYGYTF. The CDR3 DNA sequence: TGTGCCGGACAGGGGAACTATGGCTACACCTTC.

The rearrangement joins TRBV28 to TRBJ1-1; 8 bases map to TRBD1. V was pared by 8 bases and J by 1 base, with 9 bases of the junction left unmatched. Looked up from germline, CDR1 is MDHEN and CDR2 is SYDVKM. This CDR3 contains 15 residues. CDR3 DNA sequence: TGTGCCAGCCCCCGGGCAGGGGGCGAGAACACTGAAGCTTTCTTT. It translates to CASPRAGGENTEAFF.

The chain recombines TRBV5-1 with TRBJ2-7; 14 nucleotides match TRBD2. Losses at the gene ends were 6 bases for V and 0 bases for J; bases not matched to a gene: 2. The CDR3 runs to 15 residues. In germline, CDR1 is SGHRS, CDR2 YFSETQ. The CDR3 region is CASNGLAGGSYEQYF. The CDR3 nucleotides read TGCGCCAGCAACGGACTAGCGGGAGGCTCCTACGAGCAGTACTTC.

This clone was seen only once. The chain is built from TRBV7-2 and TRBJ2-5, with a weak D call TRBD2 (6 bases). CDR1 is SGHTA and CDR2 is FQGNSA in the germline V gene. V lost 2 bases to trimming and J lost 7 bases, with 14 bases between them. The CDR3 has 14 amino acids. For the CDR3, the DNA is TGTGCCAGCAGCTTAAGGTCGGGGGATCGGACCCAGTACTTC. It specifies CASSLRSGDRTQYF.

This chain uses TRBV11-2 with TRBJ1-5, with D unclear. The V gene lost 2 bases and the J gene lost 7 bases, with 9 bases spanning the gap. Germline CDR1 is SGHAT and CDR2 is FQNNGV. The CDR3 runs to 13 residues. This CDR3 reads CASSLHGPQPQHF. The CDR3 coding sequence is TGTGCCAGCAGCTTACACGGTCCCCAGCCCCAGCATTTT.

The chain couples TRBV5-1 to TRBJ2-2, with 9 bases fitting TRBD2. V shed 7 bases, J shed 3 bases, and the junction held 7 bases outside the gene matches. Germline CDR1 is SGHRS and CDR2 is YFSETQ. The CDR3 covers 15 residues. CDR3 region: CASAMAGGYTGELFF. CDR3 nucleotide sequence: TGCGCCAGCGCCATGGCGGGGGGGTACACCGGGGAGCTGTTTTTT.

This chain uses TRBV18 with TRBJ1-1; tentatively, D is TRBD1 (6 bases). CDR3 length: 18 residues. Trimming pared 4 bases from V and 1 base from J, leaving 22 bases between. Per the germline V gene, CDR1 is KGHSH and CDR2 is LQKENI. CDR3 amino acids: CASSLAFRGRGPNTEAFF. The CDR3 bases are TGTGCCAGCTCACTAGCGTTTCGGGGGCGCGGGCCGAACACTGAAGCTTTCTTT.

This clone has only one observation. This sequence joins TRBV29-1 and TRBJ1-1; a weak D match, TRBD1 (6 bases). The V and J ends lost 4 bases and 4 bases respectively, with 13 bases between them. The CDR3 has 13 residues. Germline V lookup: CDR1 SQVTM, CDR2 ANQGSEA. The CDR3 sequence: CSVGTGRGTEAFF. The CDR3 bases are TGCAGCGTTGGTACAGGGCGGGGCACTGAAGCTTTCTTT.

J is TRBJ1-6 and V is TRBV10-3; the D is unclear. Germline lookup yields CDR1 ENHRY and CDR2 SYGVKD. V shed 0 bases and J shed 6 bases, with 12 bases lying between them. The length of the CDR3 is 16 residues. CDR3 nucleotide sequence: TGTGCCATCAGTGAGTCCCGGCAGGTCCTTAATTCACCCCTCCACTTT. This gives the protein CAISESRQVLNSPLHF.

The chain has TRBV6-5 and TRBJ2-2, with D uncertain. Per the germline V gene, CDR1 is MNHEY and CDR2 is SVGAGI. V lost 6 bases and J 1 base, leaving 12 bases between the germline ends. The CDR3 totals 15 residues. For the CDR3, the DNA is TGTGCCAGCAGCTACCGGAGAGGGAACACCGGGGAGCTGTTTTTT. It specifies CASSYRRGNTGELFF.

V usage is TRBV29-1 and J usage is TRBJ2-3; D unclear. The V end was cut by 6 bases, the J end by 7 bases, with 14 bases between. This CDR3 contains 12 residues. Germline values: CDR1 SQVTM, CDR2 ANQGSEA. The CDR3 protein is CSVLIGPNTQYF. CDR3 coding DNA: TGCAGCGTCTTAATTGGTCCGAATACGCAGTATTTT.

The chain joins TRBV15 to TRBJ2-7, with D maybe TRBD2 (6 bases). There are 15 residues in the CDR3. Germline V lookup: CDR1 LNHNV, CDR2 YYDKDF (reference sequence). V shed 2 bases and J shed 2 bases, with 13 bases lying between them. CDR3 protein: CATSRSQGLTYEQYF. As DNA, the CDR3 is TGTGCCACCAGCAGAAGTCAAGGACTAACCTACGAGCAGTACTTC.

The V and J genes are TRBV27 and TRBJ2-3; D is undetermined. This CDR3 is built from 13 residues. Trimming removed 6 bases from V and 0 bases from J, with 7 bases in between. Germline CDR1 is MNHEY and CDR2 is SMNVEV (reference sequence). Here the CDR3 reads CASRSTSTDTQYF. CDR3 in DNA: TGTGCCAGCAGGTCCACTAGCACAGATACGCAGTATTTT.